A selection of T cell receptor beta chains follows, all from one sample in a study of PD-L1 blockade in urothelial cancer. The data were produced by immunoSEQ multiplex PCR, yet TCRdb's version contains in-frame clones alone and is incomplete. The table lists tens of thousands of clones, around 79% of them singletons, with approximately 4.3% in the top ten. The sample consisted of PBMCs, taken around atezolizumab (anti-PD-L1) treatment. The source of these receptors is a man aged 70 or older with urothelial cancer. The CDR3 runs from the conserved cysteine through the conserved F or W. A D gene is named only where the DNA matches it firmly. Only part of the rows carry a size: once, few, many, or a class if the clone is expanded.

j_gene | v_gene | abundance | d_gene | CDR3aa | CDR3nt
TRBJ1-1 | TRBV4-2 | - | TRBD1 | CASSHYRGQYNEAFF | TGTGCCAGCAGCCACTATAGGGGGCAGTACAATGAAGCTTTCTTT
TRBJ2-7 | TRBV5-1 | - | - | CASSKGGGYEQYF | TGCGCCAGCAGCAAGGGGGGGGGCTACGAGCAGTACTTC
TRBJ2-3 | TRBV7-2 | once | TRBD2 | CASSGLTSGEYTDTQYF | TGTGCCAGCAGCGGGCTGACTAGCGGGGAGTACACAGATACGCAGTATTTT
TRBJ2-5 | TRBV29-1 | once | - | CSGLYRSWETQYF | TGCAGCGGGCTATACAGGTCATGGGAGACCCAGTACTTC
TRBJ2-7 | TRBV7-2 | - | TRBD2 | CASSSGTSGDEQYF | TGTGCCAGCAGCTCCGGGACTAGCGGGGACGAGCAGTACTTC
TRBJ2-3 | TRBV7-8 | - | TRBD2 | CASSTTSGGVTDTQYF | TGTGCCAGCAGCACGACTAGCGGGGGCGTGACAGATACGCAGTATTTT
TRBJ1-1 | TRBV29-1 | - | TRBD1 | CSVLGTGGTEAFF | TGCAGCGTTCTGGGGACAGGGGGGACTGAAGCTTTCTTT
TRBJ2-4 | TRBV19 | - | TRBD2 | CASRLAGGPGNIQYF | TGTGCCAGTAGACTAGCGGGGGGGCCTGGAAACATTCAGTACTTC
TRBJ2-4 | TRBV2 | - | TRBD2 | CASLAGAVSHGNIQYF | TGTGCCAGTTTAGCGGGAGCGGTCAGTCACGGAAACATTCAGTACTTC
TRBJ2-1 | TRBV5-5 | - | TRBD2 | CASRSGLAGVHEQFF | TGTGCCAGCAGATCGGGACTAGCGGGAGTGCACGAGCAGTTCTTC
TRBJ1-3 | TRBV7-2 | few | - | CASSLDSGSSGNTIYF | TGTGCCAGCAGCTTAGATAGCGGATCCTCTGGAAACACCATATATTTT
TRBJ2-1 | TRBV7-3 | once | TRBD2 | CASSLSGGRPLGEQFF | TGTGCCAGCAGCTTAAGTGGCGGGAGGCCCCTGGGGGAGCAGTTCTTC
TRBJ2-2 | TRBV19 | - | TRBD2 | CASFSGGHAGELFF | TGTGCCAGCTTCTCGGGGGGGCACGCCGGGGAGCTGTTTTTT
TRBJ2-1 | TRBV11-3 | - | TRBD2 | CASSLGLANEQFF | TGTGCCAGCAGCTTAGGACTAGCAAACGAGCAGTTCTTC
TRBJ2-3 | TRBV6-1 | once | - | CASSERTTRDTQYF | TGTGCCAGCAGTGAGAGGACTACCAGGGATACGCAGTATTTT
TRBJ1-1 | TRBV29-1 | - | TRBD1 | CSVGRSDRGLSTEAFF | TGCAGCGTTGGAAGGTCGGACAGGGGGTTATCAACTGAAGCTTTCTTT
TRBJ2-7 | TRBV28 | few | - | CASSLPRTRGTGLHSYEQYF | TGTGCCAGCAGTTTACCCAGAACCCGAGGCACAGGTCTACACTCCTACGAGCAGTACTTC
TRBJ2-3 | TRBV11-3 | - | TRBD2 | CASSLSLAGGQDTQYF | TGTGCCAGCAGCTTATCTCTAGCGGGGGGCCAAGATACGCAGTATTTT
TRBJ1-2 | TRBV10-3 | - | - | CAISAVGDYGYTF | TGTGCCATCAGCGCAGTCGGGGACTATGGCTACACCTTC
TRBJ1-2 | TRBV2 | - | - | CASSAASGYTF | TGTGCCAGCAGCGCGGCCTCGGGCTACACCTTC
TRBJ2-3 | TRBV28 | - | - | CASSYGSGLTDTQYF | TGTGCCAGCAGTTATGGTTCAGGCCTCACAGATACGCAGTATTTT
TRBJ2-5 | TRBV5-1 | - | TRBD2 | CASSLAAGGTLQETQYF | TGCGCCAGCAGCTTGGCAGCGGGGGGCACACTACAAGAGACCCAGTACTTC
TRBJ2-7 | TRBV6-5 | - | - | CASSRQEVRSYEQYF | TGTGCCAGCAGTCGACAGGAGGTGAGATCCTACGAGCAGTACTTC
TRBJ1-6 | TRBV7-2 | - | - | CASSEDIGDNGSYNSPLHF | TGTGCCAGCAGCGAAGATATCGGGGACAATGGCTCCTATAATTCACCCCTCCACTTT
TRBJ1-2 | TRBV5-4 | - | TRBD1 | CASSQGTDRTPYGYTF | TGTGCCAGCAGCCAAGGGACAGACCGAACTCCCTATGGCTACACCTTC
TRBJ1-6 | TRBV6-5 | - | - | CASRKTTSGNSPLHF | TGTGCCAGCAGGAAAACGACGTCAGGGAATTCACCCCTCCACTTT
TRBJ1-5 | TRBV19 | many | - | CASSMKGEGIGQPQHF | TGTGCCAGTAGTATGAAAGGCGAGGGAATAGGTCAGCCCCAGCATTTT
TRBJ1-5 | TRBV7-2 | - | - | CASSLQGVSSNQPQHF | TGTGCCAGCAGCTTACAGGGTGTGAGTAGCAATCAGCCCCAGCATTTT
TRBJ2-2 | TRBV5-6 | - | - | CASSLVLLTGELFF | TGTGCCAGCAGCTTGGTCCTGTTGACCGGGGAGCTGTTTTTT
TRBJ2-1 | TRBV10-1 | - | TRBD2 | CASSEPGGRGLQDSYNEQFF | TGCGCCAGCAGTGAGCCGGGGGGGCGAGGCCTTCAAGACTCCTACAATGAGCAGTTCTTC